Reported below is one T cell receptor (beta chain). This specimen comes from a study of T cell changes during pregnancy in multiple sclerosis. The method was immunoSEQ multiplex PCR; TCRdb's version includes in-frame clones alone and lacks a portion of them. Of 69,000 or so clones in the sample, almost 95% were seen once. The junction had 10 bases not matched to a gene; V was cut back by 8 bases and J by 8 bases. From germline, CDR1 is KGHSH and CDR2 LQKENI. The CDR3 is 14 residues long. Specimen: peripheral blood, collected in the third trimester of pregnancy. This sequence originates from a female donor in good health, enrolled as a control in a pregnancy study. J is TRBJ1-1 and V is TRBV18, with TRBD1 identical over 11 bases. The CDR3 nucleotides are TGTGCCAGCGCCCCGGGACAGGGGGGGTCCGAAGCTTTCTTT. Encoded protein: CASAPGQGGSEAFF.